These 32 T cell receptor beta chains were all obtained from the same sample, sequenced in a study of blood T cell repertoires in COVID-19. Measured with immunoSEQ multiplex PCR; TCRdb has only the in-frame clones, and not every one. The sample yields around 240,000 clones, roughly 85% seen once. Sequenced input: PBMCs or T cells enriched from blood (not recorded which). The receptors were gathered from a woman aged 50 to 60 who had recovered from COVID-19.

V gene TRBV27 combines with J gene TRBJ2-7; 8 nucleotides align to TRBD2. This CDR3 is 14 amino acids long. J was trimmed by 2 bases and V by 4 bases; bases with no gene match: 4. Germline values: CDR1 MNHEY, CDR2 SMNVEV (reference sequence). In nucleotides, the CDR3 is TGTGCCAGCAGTTCCGGGAGGGAAACCTACGAGCAGTACTTC. It codes for CASSSGRETYEQYF.

The rearrangement links TRBV7-8 to TRBJ2-7, with a tentative D call TRBD2 (5 bases). Germline lookup yields CDR1 SGHVS and CDR2 FQNEAQ. The V end lost 4 bases, the J end lost 5 bases, and 12 bases lay between the germline ends. This CDR3 contains 13 residues. The CDR3 DNA is TGTGCCAGCAGCTGGCCACGAGGGCACGAGCAGTACTTC. As protein: CASSWPRGHEQYF.

The chain has TRBV7-9 and TRBJ1-2; D may be TRBD1 (6 bases). With 3 bases removed from V and 8 bases from J, the gap between germline ends came to 13 bases. The germline V gene has CDR1 SEHNR and CDR2 FQNEAQ (reference sequence). The CDR3 totals 13 residues. The CDR3 DNA reads TGTGCCAGCAGCTTTGGGGACACCCGGGGCTACACCTTC. Its protein product is CASSFGDTRGYTF.

The V call is TRBV12-3 or TRBV12-4, the J call TRBJ2-7; D unclear. V lost 5 bases and J lost 4, with 9 bases in between. This CDR3 region has 12 residues. The CDR3 DNA reads TGTGCCAGCAGTCCCCGGTTTTACGAGCAGTACTTC. Translation gives CASSPRFYEQYF.

The rearrangement links TRBV27 to TRBJ2-3; 11 bases fit TRBD2. The length of the CDR3 is 16 residues. V was clipped by 6 bases and J by 2 bases; unmatched bases: 7. Germline CDR1 is MNHEY and CDR2 is SMNVEV (reference sequence). CDR3 coding DNA: TGTGCCAGCAGATTAGGGACTAGCGGTTACACAGATACGCAGTATTTT. Protein: CASRLGTSGYTDTQYF.

CDR3: CASSASLVREQYF. CDR3 DNA sequence: TGTGCCAGTAGTGCCTCCCTTGTGAGGGAGCAGTACTTC. The chain employs TRBV19 and TRBJ2-7, with D unclear. Trimming cost V 5 bases and J 7 bases, with 15 bases left between them. Germline V CDR1 and CDR2: LNHDA, SQIVND (reference sequence). The CDR3 is made up of 13 amino acids.

The gene calls are TRBV6-5 and TRBJ2-7; the D gene is possibly TRBD2 (5 bases). V shed 6 bases and J shed 2 bases, with 5 bases lying between them. CDR3 length: 11 residues. CDR1 and CDR2 from the germline V gene are MNHEY and SVGAGI. DNA of the CDR3: TGTGCCAGCAGGGAGGCCTACGAGCAGTACTTC. Translating gives CASREAYEQYF.

A word on this clone: This sample also contains other DNA sequences that code for the same CDR3. The chain has TRBV3-1 (or the pseudogene TRBV3-2) and TRBJ2-1, with D possibly being TRBD2 (5 bases). Trimming pared 1 base from V and 0 bases from J, leaving 7 bases between. Germline CDR1 and CDR2: LGHDT and YNNKEL (reference sequence). This CDR3 is built from 15 residues. CDR3 residues: CASSQGGSSYNEQFF. For the CDR3, the DNA is TGTGCCAGCAGCCAAGGTGGGAGCTCCTACAATGAGCAGTTCTTC.

The V call is TRBV6-4, the J call TRBJ2-7; tentative D call: TRBD1 (6 bases). Trimming left V 0 bases short and J 5 bases short, with 11 bases between. CDR3 length: 14 residues. CDR1 is MRHNA and CDR2 is SNTAGT in the germline V gene. As DNA, the CDR3 is TGTGCCAGCAGTGACTCATCAGGGGTCCACGAGCAGTACTTC. This encodes CASSDSSGVHEQYF.

The chain joins TRBV19 to TRBJ2-7; 8 bases agree with TRBD2. The trim removed 5 bases at V and 3 bases at J, leaving 6 bases unmatched. CDR1 and CDR2 (germline): LNHDA, SQIVND (reference sequence). The CDR3 contains 14 residues. CDR3 coding DNA: TGTGCCAGTAGTTTGAGCGGGAGTCGCTACGAGCAGTACTTC. It yields the protein CASSLSGSRYEQYF.

The chain is built from TRBV6-5 and TRBJ1-2; no firm D call. Germline V gene sequence: CDR1 MNHEY, CDR2 SVGAGI. The V and J ends lost 4 bases and 4 bases respectively, with 4 bases between them. The CDR3 is 11 amino acids. As DNA, the CDR3 is TGTGCCAGCAGTTCCTTCTATGGCTACACCTTC. Translated: CASSSFYGYTF.

V usage is TRBV9 and J usage is TRBJ2-7, with 9 bases matching TRBD1. Germline CDR1 reads SGDLS; CDR2 reads YYNGEE. The junction had 8 bases not matched to a gene; V was cut back by 3 bases and J by 4 bases. CDR3 length: 15 residues. CDR3 region: CASSAEGQGGYEQYF. The DNA of the CDR3 is TGTGCCAGCAGCGCCGAGGGACAGGGAGGGTACGAGCAGTACTTC.

This clone was detected only a few times. Other DNA sequences in the sample encode the same CDR3. The chain links TRBV28 to TRBJ2-7; 11 bases map to TRBD1. From germline, CDR1 is MDHEN and CDR2 SYDVKM. This CDR3 is built from 15 residues. Unmatched junction bases numbered 5, after V lost 3 bases and J lost 4 bases. Here the CDR3 DNA reads TGTGCCAGCAGTTTCACCGGGACAGGGGGGTACGAGCAGTACTTC. Amino acid sequence: CASSFTGTGGYEQYF.

V gene TRBV2 combines with J gene TRBJ2-1, with TRBD2 matching over 7 bases. In germline, CDR1 is SNHLY, CDR2 FYNNEI. This CDR3 is built from 16 residues. With V trimmed by 6 bases and J by 3 bases, 11 bases remained unmatched. The DNA of the CDR3 is TGTGCCAGCAGGGGGGGGACTCTTCCCAACTACAATGAGCAGTTCTTC. It codes for CASRGGTLPNYNEQFF.

The gene calls are TRBV9 and TRBJ2-3, with TRBD2 identical over 7 bases. Germline lookup yields CDR1 SGDLS and CDR2 YYNGEE. The CDR3 length is 15 residues. Trimming took 4 bases from V and 1 from J; bases not matched to a gene: 6. In DNA form, the CDR3 reads TGTGCCAGCAGCCTGGGGGGGAAGGGCACAGATACGCAGTATTTT. This gives the protein CASSLGGKGTDTQYF.

The rearrangement uses TRBV7-9 and TRBJ1-1, with D perhaps matching TRBD1 (6 bases). This CDR3 has 15 amino acids. Germline assignment: CDR1 SEHNR and CDR2 FQNEAQ (reference sequence). The V gene lost 5 bases and the J gene lost 5 bases, with 18 bases spanning the gap. The CDR3 region has the DNA TGTGCCAGCAGCGAAGTACAGGGAGATCTTACTGAAGCTTTCTTT. This codes for CASSEVQGDLTEAFF.

The chain combines TRBV6-7 with TRBJ1-3, with D perhaps matching TRBD1 (5 bases). TRBV6-7 is designated an ORF whose function remains uncertain. The CDR3 is 16 amino acids. V dropped 2 bases and J dropped 0 bases, with 11 bases sitting between them. The CDR3 DNA reads as TGTGCCAGCAGTTACGGGGGAGGACCCTCTGGAAACACCATATATTTT. Protein product: CASSYGGGPSGNTIYF.

The chain joins TRBV10-3 to TRBJ2-2; 10 bases fit TRBD2. The trim removed 4 bases at V and 5 bases at J, leaving 7 bases unmatched. The germline gives CDR1 ENHRY, CDR2 SYGVKD. This CDR3 region has 16 residues. CDR3 sequence: CAISGSIAGGTGELFF. The CDR3 nucleotides read TGTGCCATCAGTGGATCAATAGCGGGAGGAACCGGGGAGCTGTTTTTT.

The chain recombines TRBV7-9 with TRBJ2-4; 7 positions match TRBD1. This CDR3 spans 16 amino acids. Germline loops: CDR1 SEHNR, CDR2 FQNEAQ (reference sequence). With 4 bases clipped from V and 8 bases from J, the junction kept 14 bases outside the gene matches. CDR3 residues: CASSSLQGPLEDIQYF. DNA for the CDR3: TGTGCCAGCAGCTCGTTACAGGGGCCGTTGGAAGACATTCAGTACTTC.

This rearrangement joins TRBV5-5 to TRBJ2-7; 10 positions agree with TRBD1. The CDR3 spans 14 residues. From germline, CDR1 is SGHKS and CDR2 YYEKEE (reference sequence). Trimming at V came to 3 bases and at J to 2 bases, leaving 2 bases not matched to a gene. CDR3 residues: CASSSGTGAYEQYF. The CDR3 DNA is TGTGCCAGCAGCTCGGGGACAGGGGCCTACGAGCAGTACTTC.

This sequence joins TRBV7-8 and TRBJ2-1; 8 bases map to TRBD2. The CDR3 is made up of 16 amino acids. With V trimmed by 6 bases and J by 10 bases, 17 bases remained unmatched. Germline-derived CDR1 and CDR2 are SGHVS and FQNEAQ. The CDR3 region is CASRPRRTSLSGEQFF. The CDR3 bases are TGTGCCAGCAGACCGCGTAGGACTAGCCTCAGTGGGGAGCAGTTCTTC.

J is TRBJ2-7 and V is TRBV13, with 8 bases fitting TRBD1. The V gene end was trimmed by 4 bases and the J gene end by 3 bases; junction bases not matched to a gene: 5. Germline-derived CDR1 and CDR2 are PRHDT and FYEKMQ (reference sequence). This CDR3 is 14 amino acids long. CDR3 protein: CASSSTGQVYEQYF. The CDR3 region has the DNA TGTGCCAGCAGCTCTACGGGACAGGTCTACGAGCAGTACTTC.

The chain has TRBV18 and TRBJ1-6, with TRBD1 identical over 7 bases. The germline V gene encodes CDR1 KGHSH and CDR2 LQKENI. This CDR3 contains 15 residues. With 5 bases clipped from V and 9 bases from J, the junction kept 10 bases outside the gene matches. DNA of the CDR3: TGTGCCAGCTCATCAGACAGGGACGGGGGTTCACCCCTCCACTTT. This codes for CASSSDRDGGSPLHF.

The gene calls are TRBV29-1 and TRBJ1-1, with D maybe TRBD1 (6 bases). This CDR3 has 10 amino acids. Looked up from germline, CDR1 is SQVTM and CDR2 is ANQGSEA. Trimming cost V 5 bases and J 10 bases, with 11 bases left between them. CDR3 nucleotides: TGCAGCGTTATGCCAGGGGTAGCTTTCTTT. This gives the protein CSVMPGVAFF.

The J gene is TRBJ2-1, the V gene TRBV6-5; TRBD2 matches at 7 bases. The germline V gene encodes CDR1 MNHEY and CDR2 SVGAGI. V dropped 7 bases and J dropped 6; count of bases not matched to a gene: 9. The CDR3 length is 14 residues. Written as DNA, the CDR3 is TGTGCCAGCACACTGAGCGGGAAGGTCAATGAGCAGTTCTTC. Translated: CASTLSGKVNEQFF.

The CDR3 region is CASSPDGQGAEGYTF. CDR3 bases: TGTGCCAGCAGTCCCGATGGACAGGGGGCGGAGGGCTACACCTTC. The chain carries TRBV28 and TRBJ1-2, with TRBD1 identical over 11 bases. The CDR3 has 15 residues. The trim removed 5 bases at V and 8 bases at J, leaving 10 bases unmatched. CDR1 is MDHEN, CDR2 SYDVKM, per germline.

Notes on this clone: Other DNA sequences from this sample encode an identical CDR3 as well. The gene calls are TRBV18 and TRBJ2-7; 13 positions agree with TRBD2. Germline assignment: CDR1 KGHSH and CDR2 LQKENI. This CDR3 spans 15 amino acids. V lost 2 bases and J lost 4; bases outside the gene matches: 2. The CDR3 nucleotides are TGTGCCAGCTCACCAGGACTAGCGGGAGTATACGAGCAGTACTTC. This translates into CASSPGLAGVYEQYF.

The rearrangement links TRBV28 to TRBJ2-7, with 9 bases that match TRBD2. There are 15 residues in the CDR3. Germline values: CDR1 MDHEN, CDR2 SYDVKM. Losses at the gene ends were 6 bases for V and 7 bases for J; bases not matched to a gene: 13. The CDR3 region has the DNA TGTGCCAGCAGACGCTCGAATAGCGGGAGTAAGGAGCAGTACTTC. Its translation is CASRRSNSGSKEQYF.

V and J are TRBV18 and TRBJ2-1; weak D call: TRBD1 (5 bases). From germline, CDR1 is KGHSH and CDR2 LQKENI. V shed 5 bases and J shed 2 bases, with 10 bases lying between them. The CDR3 runs to 14 residues. CDR3 region: CASSDRGPYNEQFF. The CDR3 DNA reads TGTGCCAGCTCAGATAGGGGCCCCTACAATGAGCAGTTCTTC.

V is TRBV3-1 (or the pseudogene TRBV3-2) and J is TRBJ2-7, with TRBD1 as a possible D gene (5 bases). V shed 1 base and J shed 0 bases, with 10 bases lying between them. From germline, CDR1 is LGHDT and CDR2 YNNKEL (reference sequence). This CDR3 region has 15 residues. CDR3 in DNA: TGTGCCAGCAGCCAAGTAGGGGCTACCTCCTACGAGCAGTACTTC. Translating it yields CASSQVGATSYEQYF.

The V call is TRBV5-1, the J call TRBJ1-1, with a tentative D call TRBD1 (6 bases). Germline V CDR1 and CDR2: SGHRS, YFSETQ. Trimming pared 4 bases from V and 4 bases from J, leaving 11 bases between. CDR3 length: 13 residues. The CDR3 spells CASSLQGRTEAFF. The CDR3 nucleotides read TGCGCCAGCAGCCTACAGGGACGCACTGAAGCTTTCTTT. Together with reference TRBV5-1 and TRBJ1-1, the CDR3 gives the full variable domain: KAGVTQTPRYLIKTRGQQVTLSCSPISGHRSVSWYQQTPGQGLQFLFEYFSETQRNKGNFPGRFSGRQFSNSRSEMNVSTLELGDSALYLCASSLQGRTEAFFGQGTRLTVV.

The gene calls are TRBV6-6 and TRBJ1-4, with 8 bases fitting TRBD1. Germline trimming cut 6 bases from V and 7 bases from J; bases unmatched to any gene: 10. Germline V gene data show CDR1 as MNHNY and CDR2 as SVGAGI (reference sequence). The CDR3 runs to 15 residues. CDR3 loop: CASRTTGGFGEKLFF. The CDR3 region has the DNA TGTGCCAGCAGAACTACAGGGGGGTTTGGTGAAAAACTGTTTTTT.